The 31 T cell receptor beta chains listed next were all sequenced from one sample in a study of T cells in Graves' hyperthyroidism and ophthalmopathy. Authors of the study amplified TCR beta CDR3 regions from RNA transcripts. Carried out on the TCR CDR3, a first-round RT-PCR used the HTBI primer set. TCRdb re-analysed the multiplex PCR reads in MiXCR, keeping a single row per CDR3 protein. The data contain 640,000 or so distinct CDR3 sequences, approximately 15% of them singletons. Sequencing was performed on blood. These TCRs come from a woman under 30 with Graves' ophthalmopathy.

This clonotype was picked up a small number of times. The rearrangement uses TRBV12-3 or TRBV12-4 and TRBJ1-1; D not certain. The CDR3 length is 11 residues. Trimming pared 3 bases from V and 8 bases from J, leaving 7 bases between. CDR3 DNA: TGTGCCAGCAGTTTTGGGCAGGAAGCTTTCTTT. It encodes CASSFGQEAFF.

This clonotype was seen ten or more times. The V and J genes are TRBV2 and TRBJ2-7, with 12 bases that match TRBD2. V was clipped by 2 bases and J by 2 bases; unmatched bases: 4. Germline V gene lookup returns CDR1 SNHLY and CDR2 FYNNEI. The CDR3 contains 16 residues. CDR3: CASSELLAGGPYEQYF. CDR3 in DNA: TGTGCCAGCAGTGAATTGCTAGCGGGAGGGCCCTACGAGCAGTACTTC. The whole variable domain, remainder taken from reference TRBV2 and TRBJ2-7, is EPEVTQTPSHQVTQMGQEVILRCVPISNHLYFYWYRQILGQKVEFLVSFYNNEISEKSEIFDDQFSVERPDGSNFTLKIRSTKLEDSAMYFCASSELLAGGPYEQYFGPGTRLTVT.

Ten or more counts support this clonotype. The chain couples TRBV27 to TRBJ2-1; TRBD2 agrees at 7 bases. Per the germline V gene, CDR1 is MNHEY and CDR2 is SMNVEV (reference sequence). J gave up 6 bases and V 3 bases, and 8 bases lay outside the gene matches. This CDR3 has 15 residues. This chain's CDR3 is CASSFSSGVLNEQFF. The CDR3, as DNA: TGTGCCAGCAGTTTCTCTAGCGGAGTTCTCAATGAGCAGTTCTTC.

In regard to this clonotype: Compared with germline, one end of the junction differs, possibly owing to a read error. V gene TRBV7-9 combines with J gene TRBJ2-7, with no clear D. Germline V lookup: CDR1 SEHNR, CDR2 FQNEAQ (reference sequence). The CDR3 extends over 15 amino acids. The DNA for the CDR3 is TGCTCCAGCAGCCAAGAAAGAGCTGATGCCTACGAGCAGTACTTC. Encoded protein: CSSSQERADAYEQYF.

Many counts were recorded for this clonotype. The chain combines TRBV27 with TRBJ2-7; 15 bases are shared with TRBD2. With V trimmed by 4 bases and J by 0 bases, 10 bases remained unmatched. The germline CDR1 and CDR2 sequences are MNHEY and SMNVEV (reference sequence). The CDR3 spans 19 residues. The CDR3 nucleotides are TGTGCCAGCAGTTCACTGGGGACTAGCGGGAGGTCTAGCTCCTACGAGCAGTACTTC. Protein: CASSSLGTSGRSSSYEQYF.

The rearrangement joins TRBV24-1 to TRBJ1-5; 8 positions agree with TRBD1. The germline V gene encodes CDR1 KGHDR and CDR2 SFDVKD. V lost 4 bases, J lost 2 bases, and 6 bases stayed unmatched. The CDR3 loop spans 16 amino acids. CDR3 sequence (DNA): TGTGCCACCAGTGAGGACGACAGGGGTGGCAATCAGCCCCAGCATTTT. As protein: CATSEDDRGGNQPQHF.

This clonotype was detected many times. The rearrangement uses TRBV2 and TRBJ2-3; 11 bases match TRBD2. CDR3 length: 16 amino acids. Trimming at V came to 6 bases and at J to 0 bases, leaving 5 bases not matched to a gene. The germline gives CDR1 SNHLY, CDR2 FYNNEI. CDR3 coding DNA: TGTGCCAGCAGGCCGGGACTAGCGGCCAGCACAGATACGCAGTATTTT. It yields the protein CASRPGLAASTDTQYF.

The sample holds a few counts of this clonotype. The V call is TRBV28, the J call TRBJ2-7, with D uncertain. The CDR3 is 13 amino acids. Germline CDR1 reads MDHEN; CDR2 reads SYDVKM. V lost 4 bases and J 4 bases, leaving 11 bases between the germline ends. As DNA, the CDR3 is TGTGCCAGCAGTTCACCGCAAGAATACGAGCAGTACTTC. Translating it yields CASSSPQEYEQYF.

The table lists this clonotype with many counts. V and J are TRBV28 and TRBJ2-7; D gene uncertain. Germline CDR1 MDHEN, CDR2 SYDVKM. This CDR3 is 16 amino acids long. Deletions cut 6 bases from V and 2 bases from J, with 20 bases between. For the CDR3, the DNA is TGTGCCAGCAGGCCCCGTCGTGGTTTGGGAACCTACGAGCAGTACTTC. This sequence encodes CASRPRRGLGTYEQYF.

This clonotype was seen at least ten times. The chain uses TRBV11-2 and TRBJ2-3, with 7 bases matching TRBD2. There are 16 residues in the CDR3. Germline CDR1 is SGHAT and CDR2 is FQNNGV. V was clipped by 0 bases and J by 3 bases; unmatched bases: 6. CDR3 in amino acids: CASSLDPGGSTDTQYF. The CDR3 bases are TGTGCCAGCAGCTTAGATCCAGGCGGGAGTACAGATACGCAGTATTTT.

A remark on this clonotype: A read error may explain this, as a much larger clone is one base away. The chain couples TRBV11-3 to TRBJ1-3, with no clear D. The germline V gene has CDR1 SGHNT and CDR2 YENEEA. This CDR3 contains 15 residues. Here the CDR3 DNA reads TGTGCCAGCAGCTTAGACGGTACTACTGGAAACACCACATATTTT. Its protein product is CASSLDGTTGNTTYF.

The chain couples TRBV27 to TRBJ1-5, with D possibly being TRBD1 (5 bases). CDR3 length equals 13 residues. Germline V gene data show CDR1 as MNHEY and CDR2 as SMNVEV (reference sequence). V shed 8 bases and J shed 9 bases, with 17 bases lying between them. The CDR3 sequence: CASRRGSRGPQHF. Here the CDR3 DNA reads TGTGCCAGCCGGAGGGGTTCCCGGGGGCCCCAGCATTTT.

The chain uses TRBV4-1 and TRBJ2-7; 9 nucleotides align to TRBD2. Germline V gene data show CDR1 as MGHRA and CDR2 as YSYEKL. The CDR3 sequence is 14 residues long. V shed 5 bases, J shed 3 bases, and the junction held 5 bases outside the gene matches. CDR3 region: CASSLSGRHYEQYF. The DNA for the CDR3 is TGCGCCAGCAGCTTGAGCGGGAGGCACTACGAGCAGTACTTC.

The CDR3 DNA is TGTGCCAGCAGTTTCATCAGGAGCCATGACACCGGGGAGCTGTTTTTT. Protein: CASSFIRSHDTGELFF. V is TRBV28 and J is TRBJ2-2; D gene uncertain. This CDR3 contains 16 residues. Trimming removed 3 bases at V and 3 bases at J, with 14 bases between. The germline V gene encodes CDR1 MDHEN and CDR2 SYDVKM. The complete variable domain, with remaining parts taken from reference TRBV28 and TRBJ2-2, reads DVKVTQSSRYLVKRTGEKVFLECVQDMDHENMFWYRQDPGLGLRLIYFSYDVKMKEKGDIPEGYSVSREKKERFSLILESASTNQTSMYLCASSFIRSHDTGELFFGEGSRLTVL.

J is TRBJ2-7 and V is TRBV19; D might be TRBD1 (6 bases). V lost 7 bases and J lost 2, with 15 bases in between. Germline V lookup: CDR1 LNHDA, CDR2 SQIVND (reference sequence). The CDR3 has 14 residues. CDR3 amino acids: CASKPGQPTYEQYF. For the CDR3, the DNA is TGTGCCAGTAAACCGGGACAACCGACCTACGAGCAGTACTTC.

This clonotype came up many times. The chain couples TRBV11-2 to TRBJ2-4; 11 nucleotides line up with TRBD1. The CDR3 has 18 residues. Germline V gene data show CDR1 as SGHAT and CDR2 as FQNNGV. Trimming took 3 bases from V and 2 from J; bases not matched to a gene: 9. The CDR3 nucleotides are TGTGCCAGCAGCTTTTCCCTCCGGGACAGGGGGTCCAAAAACATTCAGTACTTC. Amino acid sequence: CASSFSLRDRGSKNIQYF.

This clonotype has at least ten counts. The chain uses TRBV7-2 and TRBJ2-7, with 7 bases fitting TRBD2. The trim removed 0 bases at V and 4 bases at J, leaving 9 bases unmatched. The germline CDR1 and CDR2 sequences are SGHTA and FQGNSA. This CDR3 has 16 residues. This CDR3 is CASSLAGGREWYEQYF. The CDR3 nucleotides read TGTGCCAGCAGCTTAGCAGGAGGGCGGGAGTGGTACGAGCAGTACTTC.

The chain has TRBV29-1 and TRBJ2-7, with unresolved D. Germline V gives CDR1 SQVTM, CDR2 ANQGSEA. V was clipped by 6 bases and J by 3 bases, with 9 bases between them. The CDR3 has 11 amino acids. Written as DNA, the CDR3 is TGCAGCGTGTCGACACACTACGAGCAGTACTTC. It codes for CSVSTHYEQYF.

CDR3 nucleotides: TGCAGTGCCGAGTCTGGGGCAGATACGCAGTATTTT. Protein sequence: CSAESGADTQYF. The chain carries TRBV20-1 and TRBJ2-3; no definite D call. Looked up from germline, CDR1 is DFQATT and CDR2 is SNEGSKA (reference sequence). V was pared by 6 bases and J by 4 bases, with 11 bases between. The CDR3 runs 12 residues.

This clonotype was picked up many times. The V and J genes are TRBV2 and TRBJ1-1, with 9 bases that match TRBD1. This CDR3 comprises 16 residues. Germline V lookup: CDR1 SNHLY, CDR2 FYNNEI. The ends lost 5 bases at V and 4 bases at J; junction bases unmatched: 11. The CDR3 here is CASSQNRGRWGTEAFF. CDR3 coding DNA: TGTGCCAGCAGTCAAAACAGGGGGCGGTGGGGCACTGAAGCTTTCTTT.

Many counts were recorded for this clonotype. This chain uses TRBV12-3 or TRBV12-4 with TRBJ2-7; TRBD2 matches at 7 bases. The CDR3 contains 14 residues. V shed 10 bases, J shed 2 bases, and the junction held 11 bases outside the gene matches. In nucleotides, the CDR3 is TGTGCCACATCGGTGGAGCGGGGACCCTACGAGCAGTACTTC. Protein sequence: CATSVERGPYEQYF.

This clonotype was recorded many times. This chain links TRBV28 with TRBJ2-7; D unclear. The V and J ends lost 5 bases and 3 bases respectively, with 20 bases between them. Germline values: CDR1 MDHEN, CDR2 SYDVKM. The CDR3 runs to 16 residues. Here the CDR3 reads CASSHFSANEHYEQYF. The CDR3, as DNA: TGTGCCAGCAGTCACTTTTCGGCCAATGAACACTACGAGCAGTACTTC. Full variable domain (remainder filled in from reference TRBV28 and TRBJ2-7): DVKVTQSSRYLVKRTGEKVFLECVQDMDHENMFWYRQDPGLGLRLIYFSYDVKMKEKGDIPEGYSVSREKKERFSLILESASTNQTSMYLCASSHFSANEHYEQYFGPGTRLTVT.

The sample holds a few counts of this clonotype. The V and J genes are TRBV25-1 and TRBJ1-6; 7 bases agree with TRBD1. CDR3 length: 13 residues. CDR1 is MGHDK, CDR2 SYGVNS, per germline. V was pared by 6 bases and J by 10 bases, with 6 bases of the junction left unmatched. This chain's CDR3 is CASSDRAESPLHF. CDR3 in DNA: TGTGCCAGCAGCGACAGGGCCGAATCACCCCTCCACTTT.

V and J are TRBV12-3 or TRBV12-4 and TRBJ2-4, with 13 bases matching TRBD2. The V segment lost 4 bases and the J segment 0 bases; nucleotides outside the gene matches: 12. CDR3 length equals 20 residues. As DNA, the CDR3 is TGTGCCAGCAGTTACCTTAGACTAGCGGGGGGCGGGGGAGCCAAAAACATTCAGTACTTC. Translated, it gives CASSYLRLAGGGGAKNIQYF.

The chain employs TRBV19 and TRBJ1-5; maybe TRBD1 (6 bases). V shed 3 bases and J shed 4 bases, with 16 bases lying between them. This CDR3 has 16 residues. From germline, CDR1 is LNHDA and CDR2 SQIVND (reference sequence). DNA for the CDR3: TGTGCCAGTAGTATCCCAACAGGGTTTCTGAATCAGCCCCAGCATTTT. Translation gives CASSIPTGFLNQPQHF.

This clonotype was recorded many times. The genes are TRBV6-6 and TRBJ2-3; no clear D gene. V was pared by 3 bases and J by 8 bases, with 9 bases between. The CDR3 runs 12 residues. Germline lookup yields CDR1 MNHNY and CDR2 SVGAGI (reference sequence). CDR3 in amino acids: CASSYQMGTQYF. In DNA form, the CDR3 reads TGTGCCAGCAGTTATCAGATGGGTACGCAGTATTTT.

CDR3 amino acids: CASSVGLAEGEKLFF. Here the CDR3 DNA reads TGTGCCAGCAGCGTAGGGTTGGCAGAAGGTGAAAAACTGTTTTTT. The J gene is TRBJ1-4, the V gene TRBV9; D is ambiguous. CDR1 and CDR2 (germline): SGDLS, YYNGEE. Trimming stripped 0 bases from V and 7 bases from J, with 13 bases between. The CDR3 sequence is 15 residues long. The full variable domain, in which reference TRBV9 and TRBJ1-4 provide the parts outside the CDR3, is DSGVTQTPKHLITATGQRVTLRCSPRSGDLSVYWYQQSLDQGLQFLIQYYNGEERAKGNILERFSAQQFPDLHSELNLSSLELGDSALYFCASSVGLAEGEKLFFGSGTQLSVL.

This clonotype was seen many times. In nucleotides, the CDR3 is TGCAGTGCCACCCCTCAGAGCGCCTACGAGCAGTACTTC. It specifies CSATPQSAYEQYF. V is TRBV20-1 and J is TRBJ2-7; D call uncertain. Trimming took off 6 bases at V and 2 bases at J, with 14 bases between the two ends. The germline CDR1 and CDR2 sequences are DFQATT and SNEGSKA (reference sequence). The CDR3 length is 13 residues.

This clonotype occurred a few times. The chain recombines TRBV6-1 with TRBJ2-3, with TRBD2 as a possible D gene (5 bases). The germline V gene has CDR1 MNHNS and CDR2 SASEGT. CDR3 length equals 16 residues. Trimming shortened V by 5 bases and J by 5 bases, and 20 bases separated the two germline ends. CDR3 protein: CASSFRLSPLVDTQYF. In DNA, the CDR3 is TGTGCCAGCAGTTTTCGACTATCCCCCCTAGTAGATACGCAGTATTTT.

This clonotype was seen many times. The chain employs TRBV27 and TRBJ2-4, with TRBD1 as a possible D gene (6 bases). The V and J ends lost 4 bases and 2 bases respectively, with 12 bases between them. The CDR3 runs 15 residues. Per the germline V gene, CDR1 is MNHEY and CDR2 is SMNVEV (reference sequence). CDR3 region: CASSYHRVTKNIQYF. CDR3 nucleotides: TGTGCCAGCAGTTATCACAGGGTAACCAAAAACATTCAGTACTTC.

In its sample, this clonotype was seen many times. The chain has TRBV28 and TRBJ2-7; maybe TRBD1 (7 bases). The germline CDR1 and CDR2 sequences are MDHEN and SYDVKM. Deletions cut 5 bases from V and 2 bases from J, with 13 bases between. The CDR3 spans 14 residues. CDR3 loop: CASSRQGEAYEQYF. Here the CDR3 DNA reads TGTGCCAGCAGTCGCCAGGGGGAGGCCTACGAGCAGTACTTC.